What follows describes a single TCR beta chain. The antigen is undetermined. The data derive from a study of T cell responses to AZD1222 COVID-19 vaccine. Overall study findings and caveats: At baseline, seropositivity was found in only 5 to 7 AZD1222 recipients. Clonal diversity was possibly underestimated, and white British individuals and females predominated among donors. Targeting of unmutated variant regions was reportedly seen in nearly half of spike-specific TCRs.

TCRdb keeps only in-frame clones here, not all; method: immunoSEQ multiplex PCR. The data contain 150,000 to 200,000 clones, around 88% of them singletons. This clonotype originated in an adult who received the AZD1222 COVID-19 vaccine. The sequencing here drew on peripheral blood, taken 28 days after the second AZD1222 dose.

Here the CDR3 reads CASSDPGQGAYEQYF. CDR3 DNA: TGTGCCAGCAGTGACCCGGGACAGGGGGCTTACGAGCAGTACTTC. The chain couples TRBV6-1 to TRBJ2-7, with TRBD1 matching 12 bases. This CDR3 contains 15 residues. V trimming: 3 bases; J trimming: 4 bases; junction bases outside the gene matches: 4. Germline CDR1 and CDR2: MNHNS and SASEGT.